These 5 T cell receptor beta chains share one sample of origin, sequenced in a study of beta chain features in type 1 diabetes. cDNA synthesis used the whole RNA isolate, giving expressed TCRB sequences. Sequenced by immunoSEQ multiplex PCR; TCRdb stores in-frame clones only, minus some. The data show about 900,000 clones, with about 17% seen just once and 0.023% held by the top ten. What was sequenced was naive CD4+ T cells from blood. These receptors came from a woman younger than 30 in good health.

In its sample, this clone was seen a few times. The gene calls are TRBV2 and TRBJ2-7; D is undetermined. CDR3 size: 12 residues. Germline CDR1 SNHLY, CDR2 FYNNEI. V shed 4 bases and J shed 5 bases, with 9 bases lying between them. CDR3 amino acids: CASSVLGNEQYF. The CDR3 nucleotides are TGTGCCAGCAGTGTTCTAGGTAACGAGCAGTACTTC.

This clone appeared once. V gene TRBV6-5 combines with J gene TRBJ2-7; D not resolved. The ends were cut back, 2 bases at V and 0 bases at J, with 8 bases in the middle. Germline V CDR1 and CDR2: MNHEY, SVGAGI. The CDR3 is 14 residues long. In DNA, the CDR3 is TGTGCCAGCAGTTACAAGGCCAGCTCCTACGAGCAGTACTTC. It is translated as CASSYKASSYEQYF.

The rearrangement links TRBV28 to TRBJ1-5, with TRBD1 matching 8 bases. CDR1 is MDHEN and CDR2 is SYDVKM in the germline V gene. The CDR3 loop spans 15 amino acids. The junction had 6 bases not matched to a gene; V was cut back by 3 bases and J by 5 bases. Written as DNA, the CDR3 is TGTGCCAGCAGTTTGGCGGACAGGGCCCATCAGCCCCAGCATTTT. Protein: CASSLADRAHQPQHF.

The chain links TRBV5-4 to TRBJ2-5; D call uncertain. Germline assignment: CDR1 SGHNT and CDR2 YYREEE (reference sequence). V was cut by 3 bases and J by 0 bases, with 18 bases left in between. The CDR3 covers 17 residues. The CDR3 is CASSSLTVTPDQETQYF. CDR3 bases: TGTGCCAGCAGCTCCTTGACGGTTACCCCCGACCAAGAGACCCAGTACTTC.

This chain joins TRBV6-1 and TRBJ2-5, with 8 bases matching TRBD1. CDR1 MNHNS and CDR2 SASEGT come from the germline V gene. The V and J ends lost 4 bases and 5 bases, in that order; junction bases with no gene match: 6. This CDR3 comprises 14 residues. The CDR3 nucleotides are TGTGCCAGCAGTGTCCAGGGGGCCCGGGAGACCCAGTACTTC. It yields the protein CASSVQGARETQYF.